This TCR beta chain was sequenced for a study of cytomegalovirus exposure and HLA in healthy donors (dated by TCRdb to 2016 to 2017). Concerning the study at large: In an earlier analysis of several hundred of the donors, less than 350 Gb of sequence data and 117 million unique TCR beta sequences from 150 million to 200 million T cells were reported. Donor age, sex, ethnicity and CMV serostatus were compiled alongside the repertoire data. Rather than drawing on any new phenotypic data, the later analysis identified candidate immune exposures from TCR beta sequences and the way those sequences occurred across donors. All discovery cohort repertoires had been generated on a single sequencing platform. The number of typed donors differed by locus: 629-630 for A, B, C, DRB1 and DQB1; approximately 540 for DQA1; approximately 600 for DPA1; and about 470 for DPB1. Roughly five DR-DQ haplotypes were handled as single units for association and clustering because linkage in the cohort was strong. The study combined high-throughput TCR immunosequencing, statistical association of individual TCRs with disease status, and machine learning to predict cytomegalovirus infection status. The study aimed to test whether cataloging public T cell receptors could reveal signatures of past pathogen exposure. Both class I and class II loci were covered by HLA typing, at four-digit resolution. In an earlier analysis of around 540 of the donors, high-throughput TCR beta sequencing was used to judge whether each TCR beta V gene segment behaved as functional or pseudogenic. To study patterns of TCR occurrence, a later analysis re-analyzed previously published TCR beta repertoires from around 660 donors and added high-resolution HLA genotyping. Among the approximately 420 genotyped donors, approximately 81% belonged to the genetic ancestry cluster associated with self-reported Caucasian donors. A separate validation cohort of about 110 different subjects was used in addition to the 666-subject first cohort. Across 300 to 500 genotyped donors of the cohort, an average of roughly 230,000 unique TCR beta nucleotide sequences per donor were sequenced, and 15% to 20% of those sequences were non-productive. A later genetic analysis used genome-wide SNP genotypes for 398 of the 666 donors, treating that subset as a discovery cohort. The study used immunosequencing to profile the T cell repertoires of approximately 640 subjects and linked those repertoires to cytomegalovirus serostatus. Roughly 300 gigabases of sequencing data and tens of millions of unique TCR sequences were included in an early release covering roughly 600 HLA-typed donors.

Points the paper makes about the study in general: Linkage disequilibrium might explain the correlated functional status among segregating V segments, but an unknown experimental factor could not be ruled out. V-gene and J-gene trimming of TCR beta chains was associated with a missense DCLRE1C variant in a later genetic analysis, and the association was replicated in an independent cohort. According to a later analysis, most CMV-associated TCR beta chains appeared to be HLA-restricted, and the HLA associations seemed to be driven largely by CMV exposure. A later analysis associated 15,000 or so TCR beta sequences with specific HLA alleles at a false discovery rate of 0.05. Because HLA typing was unavailable for some donors at each locus, only the typed subset was used in association tests. It was suggested by the authors that the approach could potentially be generalized to other disease states and immunological phenotypes. While some public TCRs were present in many individuals, most TCR sequences turned up only very rarely across donors. When HLA alleles, especially DR and DQ, strongly co-occurred, attributing TCR associations to individual alleles was difficult. A further reported finding was that TCR beta sequences accurately predicted the HLA-A and HLA-B alleles for most subjects in the first cohort. For the cohort, immune exposure information was limited to CMV serostatus. In this cohort, only TCR beta chains were sequenced, and detectable features were limited by the absence of alpha or paired-chain data. The sequencing pipeline was judged likely to have produced a cluster of highly shared sequence variants as a technical artifact. In a later analysis, HLA-associated TCR beta chains were found to be more clonally expanded and to have lower generation probabilities than equally common non-associated chains. According to a later analysis, parvovirus B19, influenza, CMV and Epstein-Barr virus appeared linked to several top co-occurrence clusters. According to a later genetic analysis, donors in an Asian-associated ancestry cluster had fewer N-insertions in productive TCRs than the approximately 700-donor mean. Because the 87-base-pair reads could not distinguish some IMGT-functional V segments, including TRBV6-2 and TRBV6-3, those segments were excluded. In a later analysis, the rate of TCR association differed among HLA loci, with DRB1 alleles having the most associated TCRs and HLA-C alleles having the fewest. The classifier was reported to diagnose cytomegalovirus status with high specificity and sensitivity in both the original cohort and the validation cohort. Over 15 rarely observed V segments, including chromosome 9 orphons, were excluded from the earlier analysis of a few hundred of the donors because counts were too low. An earlier analysis of approximately 500 of the donors showed that most TCR beta V segments appeared in productive rearrangements either about 90% or about 30% of the time, which broadly matched IMGT annotations. In vitro tests confirmed that three of the cytomegalovirus-associated TCR beta chains recognize cytomegalovirus antigens. The study gave a list of about 170 TCR beta chains associated with cytomegalovirus. Roughly uniform sequencing depth across donors was assumed in presence/absence analyses, although this assumption may not hold.

Library preparation employed the immunoSEQ multiplex PCR assay. The multiplex PCR relied on a mix of 60 forward primers for TCR Vbeta segments and 13 reverse primers for TCR Jbeta segments. A multiplex PCR assay on genomic DNA amplified the CDR3 region of rearranged TCR beta genes. Amplified TCR beta libraries were sequenced as 87-base-pair reads on the Illumina HiSeq System. In the original analysis: A later analysis counted around 72 million unique TCR beta chains across the 690 or so repertoires, and around 9.9 million of these chains were shared by at least two donors. A nearest-neighbor algorithm error-corrected the raw reads and collapsed the reads into unique sequences, merging closely related sequences to remove PCR and sequencing errors. To assign V, D and J gene segments, CDR3 sequences were aligned to IMGT reference sequences. Each retained sequence needed at least a six-nucleotide match to both a V gene segment and a J gene segment. A rearrangement counted as productive if the CDR3 had no stop codons and remained in frame with V and J, and every other rearrangement counted as non-productive. Following IMGT convention, CDR3 was defined as the stretch from the second conserved V-encoded cysteine to the conserved J-encoded phenylalanine. The earlier analysis of about 610 of the donors excluded any sequence lacking an unambiguous match to a single V gene segment. In an earlier analysis of several hundred of the donors, V segments were called functional above 56.7% productive rearrangements and were called segregating when the between-donor standard deviation exceeded 5%. A statistical classification framework was built for diagnosing cytomegalovirus status from the catalog of TCR beta chain sequences. V and J gene assignment, in a later analysis, came from comparing TCR nucleotide sequences with IMGT/GENE-DB human TR gene sequences. Using the TCRdist pipeline, a later analysis assigned CDR3 sequences along with most-parsimonious VDJ recombination scenarios. In a later analysis, every TCR beta chain was defined by the combination of its CDR3 amino acid sequence and its V-gene family, and reads without a unique V-gene family were dropped. As a way to deal with suspected cross-contamination and a sequencing artifact, a later analysis dropped roughly 620 nucleotide sequences that were highly shared and had low generation probability. In a later analysis, a clonal expansion index was calculated for each public chain from normalized within-repertoire ranks of inferred template counts. A later analysis computed generation probabilities with a VDJ recombination model fitted to out-of-frame rearrangements, and checked the results against IGoR. A later analysis scored TCR-TCR, TCR-HLA and TCR-CMV co-occurrence with hypergeometric tests, applying a repertoire-size bias correction to TCR pairs. To estimate false discovery rates, a later analysis permuted the HLA or CMV assignments 20 times. In a later analysis, co-occurring TCRs were grouped with DBSCAN, and TCRdist sequence similarity was added when clustering was performed within HLA-allele-positive subsets. Repertoires with fewer than 30,000 or more than 120,000 public chains were left out of co-occurrence clustering, as were about 5 repertoires with anomalous nucleotide sharing. TCRdb limited this immuneACCESS table to in-frame rearrangements with V and J called. A share of clones is missing; checked studies link under half to unresolved V genes, and the rest is unexplained. The V and J calls and the clone size are those of that table, but D and trimming were determined from the DNA. Here the sample has about 170,000 clones; roughly four fifths occur a single time. The ten largest make up approximately 2% of the sample.

From cysteine to phenylalanine, the CDR3 is 13 amino acids long. Only the CDR3 portion is preserved as DNA: 39 bases, with reading frame beginning at the first base. For CDR1 and CDR2, the germline V gene (reference sequence) lists SEHNR and FQNEAQ. V loses 5 bases, J loses 7 bases, and the germline ends lie 14 bases apart. Comment on this clone: Its antigen specificity is not known. Base qualities are missing; no much larger clone stands one base away.

In total, approximately 610 healthy bone marrow donors made up the cohort. Cohort members were all nominally healthy when sampled, although unrecorded immune exposures were likely present. The donor was CMV seronegative and was included in the group of 352 seronegative cohort members. Every donor gave a peripheral blood sample, and the peripheral blood mononuclear cells from that sample were used for TCR beta sequencing. Genomic DNA was extracted from the blood cell samples with the Qiagen DNeasy Blood Extraction Kit. Sequencing was done on a sample of PBMCs. The sequence joins TRBV7-9 to TRBJ1-2, with an unclear D gene assignment. The source is a woman between 18 and 29 years old in good health and CMV-seronegative. Read as DNA, the sequence is TGTGCCAGCAGCCCAGAGGCGGATGGTGGCTACACCTTC. Its translation reads: CASSPEADGGYTF.